This entry describes one TCR beta chain. The CDR3 is made up of 13 amino acids. Trimming shortened V by 1 base and J by 3 bases, and 7 bases separated the two germline ends. Germline CDR1 SGHVS, CDR2 FQNEAQ. Data came from immunoSEQ multiplex PCR; TCRdb stores just in-frame clones and leaves some out. The sample includes 25,000 to 30,000 clones, roughly 80% of them seen just once. This sample is drawn from a study of sequential checkpoint blockade in melanoma. Study-wide context: Patients were randomized 1:1 to nivolumab-then-ipilimumab or ipilimumab-then-nivolumab first-line. Each arm's sequence ended with maintenance nivolumab.

Treatment noted: randomized to nivolumab then ipilimumab (arm A) or the reverse (arm B). No patient had prior DNA-damaging chemotherapy. Sorted cells were live CD3+CD8+, lacking CD19 and CD56, from PBMCs. The sequence derives from a human donor with melanoma. Material: CD8+ T cells sorted from blood (inferred from file names), obtained from a patient given nivolumab and ipilimumab in sequence. The chain has TRBV7-8 and TRBJ2-7, with D perhaps matching TRBD2 (5 bases). In nucleotides, the CDR3 is TGTGCCAGCAGCTTAGGGGAGAACTACGAGCAGTACTTC. Translating it yields CASSLGENYEQYF. Full variable domain (outside the CDR3, taken from reference TRBV7-8 and TRBJ2-7): GAGVSQSPRYKVAKRGQDVALRCDPISGHVSLFWYQQALGQGPEFLTYFQNEAQLDKSGLPSDRFFAERPEGSVSTLKIQRTQQEDSAVYLCASSLGENYEQYFGPGTRLTVT.